The clone carrying this T cell receptor (beta chain) was seen many times. These data originate in a study of T-cell reconstitution after alpha-beta-depleted transplantation in children. This CDR3 has 12 amino acids. V lost 4 bases and J 4 bases, leaving 7 bases between the germline ends. Germline V gives CDR1 SEHNR, CDR2 FQNEAQ (reference sequence). Unique molecular identifiers featured in how the TCRbeta library was prepared. Each CDR3 protein is one row after TCRdb ran MiXCR on the PCR reads. The data show about 240,000 distinct CDR3 sequences, 12% seen once. This chain connects TRBV7-9 to TRBJ1-2; D call uncertain. This TCR came from a human donor who donated a stem cell graft to a child with acute lymphoblastic leukemia. Sequenced material: PBMCs from the stem cell graft donor, taken from the stem cell graft. The CDR3 region has the DNA TGTGCCAGCAGCTCGGAGCTCTATGGCTACACCTTC. Amino acids: CASSSELYGYTF.